The clone carrying this T cell receptor beta chain was detected ten times or more. As yet, its antigen is unknown. Per germline, CDR1 DFQATT and CDR2 SNEGSKA (reference sequence). The CDR3 runs 12 residues. V gave up 5 bases and J gave up 8 bases; unmatched junction bases: 6. There were TCR beta CDR3 regions amplified from RNA transcripts. In the first-round RT-PCR of the TCR CDR3, the HTBI primer set was used. Each CDR3 protein is one row after TCRdb ran MiXCR on the multiplex PCR reads. The sample records fewer than 650,000 distinct CDR3 sequences, 11% to 15% being singletons. Uncontrolled infection, other autoimmune disease, pregnancy or lactation excluded patients. The entry originates in a study of T cells in Graves' hyperthyroidism and ophthalmopathy. Looking at the study overall: Specimen type is peripheral blood, collected at initial diagnosis prior to any treatment. Study-wide points: In the analysis, a 13 V-J model separated ophthalmopathy from stable hyperthyroidism. Most expanded thyroid clonotypes above 0.001 recurred in blood.

The clonotype originates from a woman between 18 and 29 years old with Graves' ophthalmopathy. The specimen sequenced was blood. This chain links TRBV20-1 with TRBJ1-2, with TRBD1 matching 9 bases. The CDR3 loop is CSAGRTGEGYTF. CDR3 in DNA: TGCAGTGCTGGAAGGACAGGGGAAGGCTACACCTTC.